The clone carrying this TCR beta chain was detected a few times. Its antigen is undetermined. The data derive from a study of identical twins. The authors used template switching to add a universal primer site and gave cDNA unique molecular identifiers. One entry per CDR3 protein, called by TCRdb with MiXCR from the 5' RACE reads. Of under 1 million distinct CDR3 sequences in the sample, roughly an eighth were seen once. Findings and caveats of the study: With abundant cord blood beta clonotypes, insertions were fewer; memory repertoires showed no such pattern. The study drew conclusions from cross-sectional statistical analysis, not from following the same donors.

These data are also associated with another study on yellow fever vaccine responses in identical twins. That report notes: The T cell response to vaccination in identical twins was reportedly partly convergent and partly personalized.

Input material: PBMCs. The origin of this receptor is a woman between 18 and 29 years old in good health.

The CDR3 DNA is TGTGCCAGCAGCGTCGGACTAGCGGGAGCCGGGGAGCTGTTTTTT. It codes for CASSVGLAGAGELFF. The V and J genes are TRBV2 and TRBJ2-2, with 13 bases fitting TRBD2. Germline CDR1 reads SNHLY; CDR2 reads FYNNEI. Germline trimming cut 6 bases from V and 6 bases from J; bases unmatched to any gene: 4. This CDR3 region has 15 residues.